Below are 21 T cell receptor beta chains sequenced from a single sample in a study of CD8+ T cells in alopecia areata. Extracted from the samples, RNA was reverse transcribed into cDNA to serve as the sequencing template. Method: immunoSEQ multiplex PCR; TCRdb's copy keeps in-frame clones and lacks some. The data show around 190,000 clones, just under 65% seen once. Stated treatment: oral pan-JAK inhibitor, 5-10 mg twice daily. The source was CD4+ T cells sorted from blood, collected around week 50, from a patient treated with tofacitinib. The receptors were sampled from a human donor with alopecia areata.

Only one count was recorded for this clone. This chain connects TRBV29-1 to TRBJ1-2, with 9 bases that match TRBD1. The trim removed 3 bases at V and 9 bases at J, leaving 5 bases unmatched. CDR3 length: 12 amino acids. The germline gives CDR1 SQVTM, CDR2 ANQGSEA. The CDR3 sequence is CSVEPGQGSYTF. The CDR3 nucleotides are TGCAGCGTTGAGCCGGGACAGGGAAGCTACACCTTC. Filled out from reference TRBV29-1 and TRBJ1-2, the complete variable domain reads SAVISQKPSRDICQRGTSLTIQCQVDSQVTMMFWYRQQPGQSLTLIATANQGSEATYESGFVIDKFPISRPNLTFSTLTVSNMSPEDSSIYLCSVEPGQGSYTFGSGTRLTVV.

This rearrangement joins TRBV2 to TRBJ2-3, with 11 bases identical to TRBD2. There are 13 residues in the CDR3. Per germline, CDR1 SNHLY and CDR2 FYNNEI. Here the CDR3 DNA reads TGTGCACGAGGACTAGCGGGTTCAGATACGCAGTATTTT. It specifies CARGLAGSDTQYF. Full variable domain (missing parts from reference TRBV2 and TRBJ2-3): EPEVTQTPSHQVTQMGQEVILRCVPISNHLYFYWYRQILGQKVEFLVSFYNNEISEKSEIFDDQFSVERPDGSNFTLKIRSTKLEDSAMYFCARGLAGSDTQYFGPGTRLTVL.

The V gene is TRBV30, the J gene TRBJ1-5; D perhaps matches TRBD1 (6 bases). The germline V gene has CDR1 GTSNPN and CDR2 SVGIG (reference sequence). The CDR3 is 13 amino acids. V dropped 1 base and J dropped 6 bases, with 10 bases sitting between them. CDR3: CAWSDRVGQPQHF. The DNA of the CDR3 is TGTGCCTGGAGTGACAGGGTAGGTCAGCCCCAGCATTTT.

The chain couples TRBV2 to TRBJ1-5; D is ambiguous. Germline lookup yields CDR1 SNHLY and CDR2 FYNNEI. V gave up 1 base and J gave up 1 base, with 14 bases separating them. The CDR3 runs 17 residues. The CDR3 nucleotides are TGTGCCAGCAGTGAAGGGATGGGGTTTAGGAGCAATCAGCCCCAGCATTTT. It yields the protein CASSEGMGFRSNQPQHF.

In the case of this clone: The same CDR3 is also encoded by other DNA sequences in this sample. The chain uses TRBV29-1 and TRBJ2-3; tentative D call: TRBD2 (6 bases). The CDR3 is 12 residues long. The germline V gene has CDR1 SQVTM and CDR2 ANQGSEA. Trimming left V 3 bases short and J 3 bases short, with 7 bases between. The CDR3 loop is CSVEAGTDTQYF. The DNA for the CDR3 is TGCAGCGTTGAGGCGGGGACAGATACGCAGTATTTT.

The chain employs TRBV7-2 and TRBJ2-3, with 9 bases aligning to TRBD2. The junction had 9 bases not matched to a gene; V was cut back by 4 bases and J by 4 bases. The CDR3 is made up of 16 amino acids. The germline V gene has CDR1 SGHTA and CDR2 FQGNSA. The CDR3 sequence is CASSSTQRGVADTQYF. The CDR3 bases are TGTGCCAGCAGCTCTACTCAGCGGGGGGTCGCAGATACGCAGTATTTT.

This clone was counted between two and nine times. The chain links TRBV23-1 to TRBJ1-5; no clear D gene. TRBV23-1 is an open reading frame, and its role is uncertain. Trimming cost V 6 bases and J 4 bases, with 16 bases left between them. The CDR3 sequence is 15 residues long. CDR3 loop: CASRLAAFWNQPQHF. The CDR3 DNA reads as TGCGCCAGCAGACTGGCTGCGTTTTGGAATCAGCCCCAGCATTTT.

V usage is TRBV30 and J usage is TRBJ2-5; TRBD1 matches at 9 bases. With 2 bases clipped from V and 6 bases from J, the junction kept 13 bases outside the gene matches. Germline V lookup: CDR1 GTSNPN, CDR2 SVGIG (reference sequence). This CDR3 is 16 amino acids long. The CDR3 loop reads CAWSRSGTGMVKTQYF. Here the CDR3 DNA reads TGTGCCTGGAGTCGCTCAGGGACAGGGATGGTGAAGACCCAGTACTTC.

The V and J genes are TRBV27 and TRBJ1-2; D possibly corresponds to TRBD1 (5 bases). Trimming removed 0 bases from V and 4 bases from J, with 9 bases in between. CDR1 and CDR2 from the germline V gene are MNHEY and SMNVEV (reference sequence). This CDR3 comprises 14 residues. CDR3: CASSLSGQLYGYTF. Here the CDR3 DNA reads TGTGCCAGCAGTTTATCGGGGCAGCTCTATGGCTACACCTTC.

The chain uses TRBV5-1 and TRBJ2-7; tentative D call: TRBD2 (5 bases). Germline V gives CDR1 SGHRS, CDR2 YFSETQ. Trimming took 4 bases from V and 4 from J, leaving 15 bases between them. The CDR3 spans 14 residues. The CDR3 sequence: CASSGEDGEYEQYF. The CDR3 nucleotides are TGCGCCAGCAGCGGGGAAGACGGGGAATACGAGCAGTACTTC.

The J gene is TRBJ2-5, the V gene TRBV25-1; 7 nucleotides align to TRBD2. CDR1 and CDR2 (germline): MGHDK, SYGVNS. The CDR3 length is 15 residues. V was clipped by 1 base and J by 5 bases; unmatched bases: 7. The CDR3 bases are TGTGCCAGCAGTGAATCGCTGGGGGGGGTGGAGACCCAGTACTTC. Its protein is CASSESLGGVETQYF.

CDR3 sequence reads: CSAGTPTSYEQYF. The CDR3 DNA reads TGCAGCGCCGGGACACCCACATCCTACGAGCAGTACTTC. The V gene is TRBV29-1, the J gene TRBJ2-7, with a possible D match to TRBD1 (6 bases). Trimming removed 7 bases at V and 1 base at J, with 14 bases between. Germline-derived CDR1 and CDR2 are SQVTM and ANQGSEA. The CDR3 has 13 amino acids.

The genes are TRBV10-3 and TRBJ2-1, with 8 bases lining up with TRBD2. This CDR3 has 16 amino acids. With 2 bases clipped from V and 0 bases from J, the junction kept 3 bases outside the gene matches. Germline-derived CDR1 and CDR2 are ENHRY and SYGVKD. The CDR3 DNA sequence: TGTGCCATCAGTGAGCGGGGGGGCAGCTCCTACAATGAGCAGTTCTTC. It codes for CAISERGGSSYNEQFF.

The chain combines TRBV29-1 with TRBJ2-1; D unclear. Germline V gene lookup returns CDR1 SQVTM and CDR2 ANQGSEA. Trimming stripped 2 bases from V and 6 bases from J, with 5 bases between. CDR3 length: 11 residues. For the CDR3, the DNA is TGCAGCGTTGAAACGCCCAATGAGCAGTTCTTC. Protein: CSVETPNEQFF.

CDR3 nucleotides: TGCAGCGTTGAAGCGCTAGGGTCGTTGTTGAATGAGCAGTTCTTC. The encoded protein is CSVEALGSLLNEQFF. The chain has TRBV29-1 and TRBJ2-1, with D unclear. CDR1 and CDR2 from the germline V gene are SQVTM and ANQGSEA. The CDR3 has 15 amino acids. Trimming shortened V by 1 base and J by 7 bases, and 17 bases separated the two germline ends.

The chain couples TRBV6-6 to TRBJ2-1; tentatively, D is TRBD2 (5 bases). Germline V lookup: CDR1 MNHNY, CDR2 SVGAGI (reference sequence). This CDR3 contains 13 residues. V lost 2 bases and J 6 bases, leaving 8 bases between the germline ends. The CDR3 sequence: CASSYTEGNEQFF. DNA for the CDR3: TGTGCCAGCAGTTACACCGAGGGCAATGAGCAGTTCTTC.

A few counts support this clone. J is TRBJ2-5 and V is TRBV7-2; 11 bases map to TRBD2. The germline V gene encodes CDR1 SGHTA and CDR2 FQGNSA. This CDR3 has 14 residues. V was pared by 5 bases and J by 3 bases, with 2 bases of the junction left unmatched. The CDR3 here is CASSAGLAEETQYF. The DNA of the CDR3 is TGTGCCAGCAGCGCGGGACTAGCGGAAGAGACCCAGTACTTC.

This rearrangement joins TRBV7-2 to TRBJ1-5, with 7 bases aligning to TRBD1. With V trimmed by 3 bases and J by 6 bases, 8 bases remained unmatched. Germline V gene sequence: CDR1 SGHTA, CDR2 FQGNSA. The CDR3 totals 15 residues. CDR3 sequence (DNA): TGTGCCAGCAGCTTTTCGGAGGGGGCAGGTCAGCCCCAGCATTTT. Translation gives CASSFSEGAGQPQHF.

The gene calls are TRBV9 and TRBJ1-2; D remains ambiguous. The CDR3 contains 13 residues. Germline CDR1 is SGDLS and CDR2 is YYNGEE. Trimming removed 4 bases at V and 2 bases at J, with 9 bases between. The CDR3 region is CASSLTVNYGYTF. The CDR3 coding sequence is TGTGCCAGCAGCTTAACAGTGAACTATGGCTACACCTTC. Supplemented by reference TRBV9 and TRBJ1-2, the full variable domain reads DSGVTQTPKHLITATGQRVTLRCSPRSGDLSVYWYQQSLDQGLQFLIQYYNGEERAKGNILERFSAQQFPDLHSELNLSSLELGDSALYFCASSLTVNYGYTFGSGTRLTVV.

The V gene is TRBV5-1, the J gene TRBJ2-5; no firm D call. Germline CDR1 SGHRS, CDR2 YFSETQ. With 0 bases removed from V and 5 bases from J, the gap between germline ends came to 8 bases. The CDR3 covers 13 residues. The CDR3 DNA sequence: TGCGCCAGCAGCTTGGGGGGAATGGAGACCCAGTACTTC. It codes for CASSLGGMETQYF.

Notes on this clone: A far larger clone is one nucleotide away, so this likely arose from a read error. This chain joins TRBV29-1 and TRBJ1-1, with D perhaps matching TRBD1 (6 bases). The V end lost 4 bases, the J end lost 8 bases, and 11 bases lay between the germline ends. The CDR3 extends over 11 amino acids. The germline gives CDR1 SQVTM, CDR2 ANQGSEA. The CDR3 DNA sequence: TGCAGCGTTGGCAGGGGAGGGGAAGCTTTCTTT. It specifies CSVGRGGEAFF. The full variable domain, completed using reference TRBV29-1 and TRBJ1-1, is SAVISQKPSRDICQRGTSLTIQCQVDSQVTMMFWYRQQPGQSLTLIATANQGSEATYESGFVIDKFPISRPNLTFSTLTVSNMSPEDSSIYLCSVGRGGEAFFGQGTRLTVV.